This T cell receptor (beta chain) emerged from a study of graft-versus-host responses after intestinal transplantation. The overall study: Recipients had transplants, and these were multivisceral, liver-intestinal, or isolated intestinal. Study-wide results and limits: Where graft-donor T cell macrochimerism was present, patients had high graft-versus-host to host-versus-graft clonal ratios in allografts. Among circulating GvH clones, peak levels were associated with early post-transplant declines in HvG clones. Marrow from the recipient contained GvH clones, some of which had appeared first in ileum or blood.

This clone was detected ten times or more. The length of the CDR3 is 13 residues. The germline V gene has CDR1 SGHAT and CDR2 FQNNGV. Deletions cut 1 base from V and 11 bases from J, with 12 bases between. Each mixed lymphocyte reaction held around 200,000 CFSE-labeled responders and around 200,000 irradiated violet-dye-labeled stimulators. The table came from immunoSEQ multiplex PCR; TCRdb's copy has only in-frame clones and leaves some out. The sample has around 5,000 clones; 27% are singletons. The rearrangement links TRBV11-2 to TRBJ2-1; D may correspond to TRBD1 or TRBD2 (6 bases each). This sequence was found in a human patient who received an intestinal transplant. The material sequenced was alloreactive CD8+ T cells from a mixed lymphocyte reaction culture, taken before intestinal transplant. Stated subset: CFSE-low proliferating T cells sorted from roughly 6-day pre-transplant mixed lymphocyte reaction (GvH or HvG direction). The CDR3 here is CASSLVGGGQQFF. The CDR3 DNA sequence: TGTGCCAGCAGCTTAGTGGGGGGCGGGCAGCAGTTCTTC.